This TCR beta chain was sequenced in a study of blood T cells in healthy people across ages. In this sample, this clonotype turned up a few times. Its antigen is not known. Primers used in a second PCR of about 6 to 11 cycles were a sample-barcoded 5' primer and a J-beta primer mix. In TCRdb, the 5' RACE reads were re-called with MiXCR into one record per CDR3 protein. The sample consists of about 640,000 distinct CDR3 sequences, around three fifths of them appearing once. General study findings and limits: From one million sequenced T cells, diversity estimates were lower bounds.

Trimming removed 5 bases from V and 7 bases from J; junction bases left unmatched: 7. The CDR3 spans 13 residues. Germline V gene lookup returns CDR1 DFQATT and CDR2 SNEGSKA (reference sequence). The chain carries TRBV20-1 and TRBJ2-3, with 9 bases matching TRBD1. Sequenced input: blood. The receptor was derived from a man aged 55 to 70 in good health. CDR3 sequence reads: CSAPGQGRNTQYF. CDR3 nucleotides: TGCAGTGCTCCCGGACAGGGGAGGAATACGCAGTATTTT.